This T cell receptor beta chain was found in a study of cytomegalovirus exposure and HLA in healthy donors (dated by TCRdb to about 2017). Broadly, across the study: An earlier analysis of 587 of the donors reported about 250 Gb of sequence data and around 120 million unique TCR beta sequences from about 180 million T cells. About 320 gigabases of sequencing data and roughly 90 million unique TCR sequences were included in an early release covering under 650 HLA-typed donors. Among the approximately 400 genotyped donors, roughly 80% belonged to the genetic ancestry cluster associated with self-reported Caucasian donors. The aim of the study was to test whether cataloging public T cell receptors could identify signatures of past pathogen exposure. Using immunosequencing, the study profiled T cell repertoires from 500 to 800 subjects and related those repertoires to cytomegalovirus serostatus. In addition to the first cohort of around 670 subjects, a separate validation cohort of 120 different subjects was used. High-throughput TCR immunosequencing, statistical association of individual TCRs with disease status, and machine learning were combined to predict cytomegalovirus infection status. In a later analysis, previously published TCR beta repertoires from 550 to 750 donors were re-analyzed and high-resolution HLA genotyping was added so that TCR occurrence patterns could be studied. In the later analysis, no new phenotypic data were used to find candidate immune exposures; instead, reliance was placed on TCR beta sequences and their occurrence across donors. An earlier analysis of 500 to 650 of the donors applied high-throughput TCR beta sequencing to assess whether each TCR beta V gene segment acted as functional or pseudogenic. Donor age, sex, ethnicity and CMV serostatus were collected together with the repertoire data. Genome-wide SNP genotypes for about three fifths of the roughly 670 donors were used in a later genetic analysis, which treated that subset as a discovery cohort. Every repertoire in the discovery cohort had been generated on one and the same sequencing platform. HLA typing included class I and class II loci at four-digit resolution. Typing coverage varied by locus: 629-630 donors for A, B, C, DRB1 and DQB1; around 560 for DQA1; more than 600 for DPA1; approximately 450 for DPB1. About five DR-DQ haplotypes were handled as single units for association and clustering, since linkage in the cohort was strong. Among approximately 370 genotyped donors of the cohort, an average of around 250,000 unique TCR beta nucleotide sequences was sequenced per donor, of which about 18% were non-productive.

The cohort was made up of about 670 healthy bone marrow donors. At the time of sampling, every cohort member was nominally healthy, though immune exposures that went unrecorded were likely present. The donor was CMV seronegative and belonged to the group of approximately 320 seronegative cohort members. A peripheral blood sample was collected from each donor, and TCR beta sequencing was performed on peripheral blood mononuclear cells. The Qiagen DNeasy Blood Extraction Kit was used to extract genomic DNA from the blood cell samples. Via the germline V gene, CDR1 is MGHRA and CDR2 YSYEKL. The CDR3, from cysteine to phenylalanine, totals 16 residues. The sequence is cut down to CDR3 DNA, 48 bases in frame from base 1. V ends up 5 bases short and J 3 bases short, with an unmatched junction base count of 7. Results the study describes overall, beyond this receptor: A later genetic analysis associated a missense DCLRE1C variant with V-gene and J-gene trimming of TCR beta chains, and an independent cohort replicated the association. Linkage disequilibrium might explain the correlated functional status among segregating V segments, but an unknown experimental factor could not be ruled out. Because some donors lacked HLA typing at each locus, the association tests relied only on the typed subset. While some public TCRs were present in many individuals, most TCR sequences turned up only very rarely across donors. When HLA alleles, especially DR and DQ, strongly co-occurred, attributing TCR associations to individual alleles was difficult. A later genetic analysis reported fewer N-insertions in productive TCRs among donors in an Asian-associated ancestry cluster than the 666-donor mean. In a later analysis, HLA-associated TCR beta chains showed more clonal expansion and lower generation probabilities than non-associated chains that were equally common. According to the authors, the approach could potentially be generalized to other disease states and immunological phenotypes. According to a later analysis, TCR association rates differed among HLA loci, with DRB1 alleles showing the most associated TCRs and HLA-C alleles showing the fewest. CMV serostatus was the only immune exposure information available for the cohort. In vitro tests confirmed that three of the cytomegalovirus-associated TCR beta chains recognize cytomegalovirus antigens. A cluster of highly shared sequence variants was judged likely to be a technical artifact of the sequencing pipeline. Some IMGT-functional V segments, including TRBV6-2 and TRBV6-3, could not be distinguished by the 87-base-pair reads and were therefore excluded. In both the original and validation cohorts, the classifier was reported to diagnose cytomegalovirus status with high specificity and sensitivity. A further reported finding was that TCR beta sequences accurately predicted the HLA-A and HLA-B alleles for most subjects in the first cohort. This cohort had only TCR beta chains sequenced, and the lack of alpha or paired-chain data limited which features could be detected. Sequencing depth was assumed to be roughly uniform across donors in the presence/absence analyses, though that assumption may not hold. A total of fewer than 200 TCR beta chains were listed by the study as associated with cytomegalovirus. Over 15 rarely observed V segments, including chromosome 9 orphons, were excluded from the earlier analysis of a few hundred of the donors because counts were too low. Specific HLA alleles were associated with some 15,000 TCR beta sequences at a false discovery rate of 0.05 in a later analysis. Broadly in line with IMGT annotations, most TCR beta V segments showed up in productive rearrangements about 87% or about 30% of the time in an earlier analysis of around 600 of the donors. A later analysis reported that several top co-occurrence clusters appeared linked to parvovirus B19, influenza, CMV and Epstein-Barr virus. In a later analysis, most CMV-associated TCR beta chains were found to appear HLA-restricted, with HLA associations seemingly driven largely by CMV exposure.

Libraries were constructed by the immunoSEQ multiplex PCR assay. For the multiplex PCR, a mixture combining 60 forward primers for TCR Vbeta segments and 13 reverse primers for TCR Jbeta segments was used. The CDR3 region of rearranged TCR beta genes was amplified from genomic DNA with a multiplex PCR assay. Amplified TCR beta libraries were sequenced as 87-base-pair reads on the Illumina HiSeq System. The study's own analysis went as follows. Across the roughly 700 repertoires, a later analysis counted approximately 83 million unique TCR beta chains, roughly 11 million of which were shared by at least two donors. Raw reads were error-corrected and collapsed into unique sequences by a nearest-neighbor algorithm in which closely related sequences were merged to remove PCR and sequencing errors. V, D and J gene segments were assigned by aligning CDR3 sequences to IMGT reference sequences. For a sequence to be retained, a match of at least six nucleotides was required to both a V gene segment and a J gene segment. A rearrangement counted as productive if the CDR3 had no stop codons and remained in frame with V and J, and every other rearrangement counted as non-productive. CDR3 was defined by IMGT convention, running from the second conserved V-encoded cysteine to the conserved J-encoded phenylalanine. The earlier analysis of 450 to 750 of the donors excluded any sequence lacking an unambiguous match to a single V gene segment. An earlier analysis of a few hundred of the donors classified V segments as functional when productive rearrangements were above 56.7% and as segregating when the standard deviation between donors was above 5%. A statistical classification framework was developed to diagnose cytomegalovirus status using the catalog of TCR beta chain sequences. V and J gene assignment, in a later analysis, came from comparing TCR nucleotide sequences with IMGT/GENE-DB human TR gene sequences. A later analysis assigned CDR3 sequences and most-parsimonious VDJ recombination scenarios with the TCRdist pipeline. A later analysis defined each TCR beta chain by its CDR3 amino acid sequence plus V-gene family, and excluded reads lacking a unique V-gene family. In a later analysis, nearly 600 highly shared, low-generation-probability nucleotide sequences were removed to address suspected cross-contamination and a sequencing artifact. For each public chain, a later analysis derived a clonal expansion index from normalized ranks of inferred template counts within each repertoire. In a later analysis, generation probabilities were computed using a VDJ recombination model fitted to out-of-frame rearrangements, and the results were checked against IGoR. A later analysis scored TCR-TCR, TCR-HLA and TCR-CMV co-occurrence with hypergeometric tests, applying a repertoire-size bias correction to TCR pairs. To estimate false discovery rates, a later analysis permuted the HLA or CMV assignments 20 times. In a later analysis, co-occurring TCRs were grouped using DBSCAN, and TCRdist sequence similarity was added for clustering within HLA-allele-positive subsets. Repertoires with fewer than 30,000 or more than 120,000 public chains, plus five repertoires with anomalous nucleotide sharing, were excluded from co-occurrence clustering. TCRdb mirrors the immuneACCESS table, restricted to in-frame sequences. Some clones are absent from its copies; in checked studies, under half trace to an unresolved V gene, and the reason for the others is unknown. That table gives V, J and clone size, and the DNA gave D and trimming. Present in this sample are 150,000 to 190,000 clones, approximately 72% of which were seen just once. About 1.3% of the sample goes to the ten largest clones.

This clone appeared a single time. Its antigen remains unidentified. No base qualities exist here, and no much larger clone lies one base off it. The sequence was obtained from a man younger than 35 in good health and CMV-seronegative. The chain employs TRBV4-1 and TRBJ2-4, with 10 middle bases fitting TRBD2. The sequencing input was PBMCs. CDR3 loop: CASSVTSGKGKNIQYF. The DNA reads as follows: TGCGCCAGCAGCGTTACTAGCGGGAAGGGCAAAAACATTCAGTACTTC.